Shown below are 8 T cell receptor beta chains from a single sample sequenced in a study of technical replicates of blood from a few donors. The assay was immunoSEQ multiplex PCR, and TCRdb's table has in-frame clones only and misses some. Of fewer than 90,000 clones listed, about nine tenths are singletons. Sequenced: T cells isolated from PBMCs. The receptors derive from a human donor in good health.

The chain employs TRBV2 and TRBJ2-1, with D perhaps matching TRBD2 (6 bases). The CDR3 length is 15 residues. Trimming shortened V by 7 bases and J by 2 bases, and 15 bases separated the two germline ends. Germline CDR1 SNHLY, CDR2 FYNNEI. CDR3 sequence (DNA): TGTGCCAGCACCGTCCGGGAGACCCCCTACAATGAGCAGTTCTTC. Encoded protein: CASTVRETPYNEQFF.

The V gene is TRBV11-1, the J gene TRBJ1-1, with 7 bases that match TRBD1. The CDR3 is 15 residues long. CDR1 is SGHAT and CDR2 is FQDESV in the germline V gene (reference sequence). The ends lost 4 bases at V and 0 bases at J; junction bases unmatched: 5. The CDR3 nucleotides read TGTGCCAGCAGCTCCTCCGGGACAGTGAACACTGAAGCTTTCTTT. This codes for CASSSSGTVNTEAFF.

This sequence joins TRBV28 and TRBJ2-7, with D possibly matching TRBD1 (6 bases). CDR3 size: 14 residues. Trimming took 5 bases from V and 3 from J, leaving 14 bases between them. Germline assignment: CDR1 MDHEN and CDR2 SYDVKM. CDR3 DNA sequence: TGTGCCAGCAGTCCTCGGACAGTGGACTACGAGCAGTACTTC. Its translation: CASSPRTVDYEQYF. Variable domain in full (rest from reference TRBV28 and TRBJ2-7): DVKVTQSSRYLVKRTGEKVFLECVQDMDHENMFWYRQDPGLGLRLIYFSYDVKMKEKGDIPEGYSVSREKKERFSLILESASTNQTSMYLCASSPRTVDYEQYFGPGTRLTVT.

This clone was recorded only once. This chain links TRBV15 with TRBJ2-7, with TRBD2 as a possible D gene (6 bases). V gave up 1 base and J gave up 0 bases, with 13 bases separating them. CDR1 and CDR2 (germline): LNHNV, YYDKDF (reference sequence). The CDR3 runs 16 residues. CDR3 in DNA: TGTGCCACCAGCAGAGCGGGAGCGGAGGGCTCCTACGAGCAGTACTTC. Residues: CATSRAGAEGSYEQYF.

This chain uses TRBV28 with TRBJ1-1, with D maybe TRBD1 (6 bases). Germline V gene lookup returns CDR1 MDHEN and CDR2 SYDVKM. This CDR3 region has 17 residues. Trimming removed 7 bases from V and 0 bases from J, with 21 bases in between. In nucleotides, the CDR3 is TGTGCCAGCAACCCTCCGGGACACCCTTCCATGAACACTGAAGCTTTCTTT. Protein sequence: CASNPPGHPSMNTEAFF.

The rearrangement uses TRBV9 and TRBJ2-1; tentative D call: TRBD2 (5 bases). The germline V gene encodes CDR1 SGDLS and CDR2 YYNGEE. This CDR3 comprises 12 residues. V gave up 3 bases and J gave up 10 bases, with 11 bases separating them. CDR3 in amino acids: CASSEDFREQFF. The CDR3 DNA is TGTGCCAGCAGCGAGGACTTTCGGGAGCAGTTCTTC.

The chain couples TRBV13 to TRBJ2-7; 13 positions agree with TRBD2. The germline V gene encodes CDR1 PRHDT and CDR2 FYEKMQ (reference sequence). The CDR3 totals 18 residues. V shed 4 bases, J shed 4 bases, and the junction held 13 bases outside the gene matches. The CDR3 DNA reads TGTGCCAGCAGCTCCCATACGGGACTAGCGGGATTAGGATACGAGCAGTACTTC. It specifies CASSSHTGLAGLGYEQYF.

The rearrangement uses TRBV19 and TRBJ1-4, with 9 positions matching TRBD1. The V gene's germline CDR1 is LNHDA and CDR2 SQIVND (reference sequence). The CDR3 spans 15 residues. The trim removed 7 bases at V and 2 bases at J, leaving 5 bases unmatched. The CDR3 protein is CASTIGTGTNEKLFF. In DNA, the CDR3 is TGTGCCAGTACTATCGGGACAGGGACTAATGAAAAACTGTTTTTT. The whole variable domain, filled in from reference TRBV19 and TRBJ1-4, reads DGGITQSPKYLFRKEGQNVTLSCEQNLNHDAMYWYRQDPGQGLRLIYYSQIVNDFQKGDIAEGYSVSREKKESFPLTVTSAQKNPTAFYLCASTIGTGTNEKLFFGSGTQLSVL.